This record concerns one T cell receptor beta chain sequence. What it recognizes is unknown. This record comes from a study of shared clonotypes between healthy human individuals. Study background: The study enrolled a couple of women and a few men aged 18 to 49.

Broader study findings: Several donors showed sharing of approximately 4.7% of naive CD4 clonotypes. Non-shared clonotypes showed lower generation probabilities than clonotypes common to all four donors.

Method: immunoSEQ multiplex PCR; TCRdb's copy keeps in-frame clones and lacks some. Among around 1.1 million clones, approximately 80% were seen once, and the ten largest hold around 0.6%. This TCR came from a young man in good health. Some clones in this sample may be carry-over from other donors' samples. Sequencing was performed on memory CD4+ T cells from PBMCs. Documented subset: CD45RA-negative fraction.

CDR3: CASSGNYEQYF. CDR3 nucleotides: TGTGCCAGTAGCGGGAACTACGAGCAGTACTTC. The chain links TRBV28 to TRBJ2-7, with 8 nucleotides matching TRBD2. CDR3 length: 11 amino acids. The germline V gene has CDR1 MDHEN and CDR2 SYDVKM. With V trimmed by 9 bases and J by 3 bases, 1 base remained unmatched.